The 24 T cell receptor beta chains presented below share a single source sample, sequenced in a study of T cells in Graves' hyperthyroidism and ophthalmopathy. The source material, RNA transcripts, was used to amplify TCR beta CDR3 regions. RT-PCR in the first round (using the HTBI primer set) targeted the TCR CDR3. Via MiXCR, TCRdb re-called the multiplex PCR reads, giving one row per CDR3 protein. The profile shows roughly 500,000 distinct CDR3 sequences, 46% of them singletons. The sample was peripheral blood or thyroid tissue (not recorded which). These receptors originate from an adult woman with Graves' disease, either hyperthyroidism or ophthalmopathy (not recorded which).

The chain combines TRBV5-4 with TRBJ2-2, with D perhaps TRBD1 (6 bases). Trimming cost V 5 bases and J 4 bases, with 18 bases left between them. This CDR3 comprises 16 residues. CDR1 is SGHNT and CDR2 is YYREEE in the germline V gene (reference sequence). CDR3: CASSSSLGAATGELFF. CDR3 nucleotides: TGTGCCAGCAGTTCCTCCTTGGGGGCCGCCACCGGGGAGCTGTTTTTT.

Remarks on this clonotype: Possible read error: a much larger clone is one base away. The chain uses TRBV7-2 and TRBJ2-7; D might be TRBD2 (6 bases). Germline-derived CDR1 and CDR2 are SGHTA and FQGNSA. The CDR3 consists of 15 residues. The CDR3 nucleotides are TGTGTCAGCAGCTTAGCATTGCGGGACGCCTACGAGCAGTACTTC. This translates into CVSSLALRDAYEQYF.

This clonotype was picked up many times. V usage is TRBV20-1 and J usage is TRBJ1-5; no clear D. CDR1 and CDR2 (germline): DFQATT, SNEGSKA (reference sequence). With 3 bases removed from V and 0 bases from J, the gap between germline ends came to 18 bases. The CDR3 consists of 17 residues. CDR3 DNA sequence: TGCAGTGCTAGGGGTATCGGCGGAGATAATAGCAATCAGCCCCAGCATTTT. It codes for CSARGIGGDNSNQPQHF.

This clonotype was counted ten times or more. The chain recombines TRBV9 with TRBJ1-1; no clear D. The CDR3 extends over 15 amino acids. From germline, CDR1 is SGDLS and CDR2 YYNGEE. Trimming stripped 4 bases from V and 0 bases from J, with 13 bases between. The CDR3 loop is CASSPRGGLNTEAFF. CDR3 coding DNA: TGTGCCAGCAGCCCCCGTGGTGGCTTGAACACTGAAGCTTTCTTT.

The rearrangement links TRBV29-1 to TRBJ1-2; no clear D. CDR1 is SQVTM and CDR2 is ANQGSEA in the germline V gene. Trimming removed 4 bases from V and 4 bases from J, with 25 bases in between. There are 17 residues in the CDR3. CDR3 DNA sequence: TGCAGCGTTGGTCGCGGCCAAGAGACCCAGTACTTCTATGGCTACACCTTC. Translating it yields CSVGRGQETQYFYGYTF.

This chain connects TRBV10-2 to TRBJ1-1; D not resolved. In germline, CDR1 is WSHSY, CDR2 SAAADI. The CDR3 contains 15 residues. V dropped 0 bases and J dropped 2 bases, with 10 bases sitting between them. CDR3 nucleotides: TGCGCCAGCAGTGAGTCGACTCGAGGAAACACTGAAGCTTTCTTT. Its protein product is CASSESTRGNTEAFF.

This clonotype turned up a few times. The V and J genes are TRBV28 and TRBJ1-6; the match to TRBD1 covers 12 bases. CDR1 MDHEN and CDR2 SYDVKM come from the germline V gene. Trimming cost V 6 bases and J 10 bases; bases outside gene matches: 4. This CDR3 has 14 residues. The CDR3 DNA is TGTGCCAGCAGACTGGGACAGGGGGCCTCACCCCTCCACTTT. Translated: CASRLGQGASPLHF.

This chain uses TRBV29-1 with TRBJ1-1, with D possibly being TRBD1 (6 bases). CDR3 length: 12 amino acids. The V gene lost 4 bases and the J gene lost 5 bases, with 11 bases spanning the gap. Germline V CDR1 and CDR2: SQVTM, ANQGSEA. The CDR3 loop is CSVGKGGTEAFF. The CDR3 DNA reads TGCAGCGTTGGTAAGGGGGGGACTGAAGCTTTCTTT.

The gene calls are TRBV11-2 and TRBJ1-4; possible D gene TRBD1, 5 bases. V dropped 1 base and J dropped 3 bases, with 12 bases sitting between them. This CDR3 has 16 residues. Germline V gene lookup returns CDR1 SGHAT and CDR2 FQNNGV. The CDR3, as DNA: TGTGCCAGCAGCTTAGTATCGGGGGTAGCTAATGAAAAACTGTTTTTT. It is translated as CASSLVSGVANEKLFF.

Ten or more counts support this clonotype. The DNA of the CDR3 is TGTGCCAGCAGAAGGACAGGGAACCCTAATCAGCCCCAGCATTTT. It translates to CASRRTGNPNQPQHF. The genes are TRBV12-3 or TRBV12-4 and TRBJ1-5; 8 bases align to TRBD1. The CDR3 totals 15 residues. J gave up 4 bases and V 6 bases, and 8 bases lay outside the gene matches.

At least ten counts were recorded for this clonotype. The chain joins TRBV29-1 to TRBJ2-7, with D maybe TRBD2 (6 bases). Trimming took 5 bases from V and 4 from J, leaving 18 bases between them. The CDR3 is 14 amino acids. Germline CDR1 and CDR2: SQVTM and ANQGSEA. CDR3 sequence: CSVRSPGLLYEQYF. CDR3 DNA: TGCAGCGTTCGGAGCCCGGGACTTCTATACGAGCAGTACTTC.

This clonotype appeared many times. The CDR3, as DNA: TGTGCCAGCACTCGGACAGCGAACACTGAAGCTTTCTTT. Translating gives CASTRTANTEAFF. The gene calls are TRBV6-6 and TRBJ1-1; D might be TRBD1 (6 bases). Germline CDR1 MNHNY, CDR2 SVGAGI (reference sequence). V was trimmed by 7 bases and J by 1 base, leaving 10 bases between them. CDR3 size: 13 residues.

This clonotype was detected ten times or more. V is TRBV9 and J is TRBJ2-7; 8 bases align to TRBD1. The CDR3 length is 15 residues. Trimming removed 4 bases from V and 2 bases from J; junction bases left unmatched: 8. The germline V gene has CDR1 SGDLS and CDR2 YYNGEE. CDR3 in amino acids: CASSPGQGTTYEQYF. The CDR3, as DNA: TGTGCCAGCAGCCCTGGACAGGGAACTACCTACGAGCAGTACTTC.

J is TRBJ1-5 and V is TRBV7-9; D remains ambiguous. V was shortened by 5 bases and J by 2 bases, with 13 bases between the two germline ends. Per germline, CDR1 SEHNR and CDR2 FQNEAQ (reference sequence). This CDR3 comprises 15 residues. The CDR3 spells CASSQEGRGNQPQHF. The CDR3 DNA reads TGTGCCAGCAGCCAAGAGGGCCGGGGCAATCAGCCCCAGCATTTT.

This clonotype has just a few counts. This chain uses TRBV19 with TRBJ2-7; perhaps TRBD1 as D (6 bases). CDR1 is LNHDA, CDR2 SQIVND, per germline (reference sequence). This CDR3 comprises 11 residues. V was pared by 4 bases and J by 7 bases, with 8 bases between. The CDR3 region is CASSTGQEQYF. The CDR3 coding sequence is TGTGCCAGTAGTACCGGACAGGAGCAGTACTTC.

This clonotype has only a few counts. The V gene is TRBV30, the J gene TRBJ2-5; TRBD2 might be the D (6 bases). In germline, CDR1 is GTSNPN, CDR2 SVGIG (reference sequence). The CDR3 consists of 14 residues. V lost 0 bases to trimming and J lost 1 base, with 9 bases between them. The CDR3 sequence is CAWSVSGVQETQYF. CDR3 sequence (DNA): TGTGCCTGGAGTGTATCGGGAGTCCAAGAGACCCAGTACTTC.

This chain joins TRBV10-2 and TRBJ1-1; D is uncertain. The CDR3 spans 14 residues. V was clipped by 0 bases and J by 9 bases, with 14 bases between them. CDR1 and CDR2 (germline): WSHSY, SAAADI. Written as DNA, the CDR3 is TGCGCCAGCAGTGAGTCGAGCCAGGCCATGAAAGCTTTCTTT. Amino acid sequence: CASSESSQAMKAFF.

J is TRBJ2-7 and V is TRBV29-1; 10 positions agree with TRBD2. V dropped 8 bases and J dropped 2; count of bases not matched to a gene: 6. Germline V lookup: CDR1 SQVTM, CDR2 ANQGSEA. This CDR3 region has 13 residues. For the CDR3, the DNA is TGCAGCTTAATGAGCGGGAGGGCCTACGAGCAGTACTTC. Protein: CSLMSGRAYEQYF.

Concerning this clonotype itself: Since a much larger clone is just one base distant, this may be a read error. V usage is TRBV10-3 and J usage is TRBJ2-7; 8 bases agree with TRBD2. From germline, CDR1 is ENHRY and CDR2 SYGVKD. The ends lost 8 bases at V and 1 base at J; junction bases unmatched: 4. This CDR3 spans 13 amino acids. The CDR3 DNA reads TGTGCCATCCGGGGGGGCTCATCCTACGAGCAGTACTTC. It codes for CAIRGGSSYEQYF.

This clonotype was observed a single time. A much larger clone differs from this one at a single base, so this may be a read error. The chain carries TRBV6-1 and TRBJ1-1; a possible D gene is TRBD1 (5 bases). Per germline, CDR1 MNHNS and CDR2 SASEGT. V gave up 3 bases and J gave up 2 bases, with 16 bases separating them. This CDR3 is 16 amino acids long. The CDR3 DNA is TGTGCCAGCAGTGACCGGACGGGACGGGTTAACACTGAAGCTTTCTTT. It codes for CASSDRTGRVNTEAFF.

This clonotype appeared a few times. The gene calls are TRBV7-8 and TRBJ1-5; TRBD1 agrees at 7 bases. The CDR3 length is 16 residues. Germline V gene data show CDR1 as SGHVS and CDR2 as FQNEAQ. V shed 4 bases and J 2 bases; nucleotides not matched to a gene: 8. CDR3: CASSSRGQGRNQPQHF. The CDR3, as DNA: TGTGCCAGCAGCTCGAGGGGGCAGGGCCGCAATCAGCCCCAGCATTTT.

This chain joins TRBV12-3 or TRBV12-4 and TRBJ1-2, with D possibly matching TRBD1 (6 bases). The CDR3 has 13 amino acids. V shed 6 bases and J shed 7 bases, with 15 bases lying between them. Here the CDR3 reads CASSSTGSGGYTF. In DNA, the CDR3 is TGTGCCAGCAGCTCAACAGGGTCGGGTGGCTACACCTTC.

The sample holds one count of this clonotype. CDR3 DNA: TGCAGCATGAGACTCGGGACTAGCGGGGCGAACACCGGGGAGCTGTTTTTT. Translating it yields CSMRLGTSGANTGELFF. V usage is TRBV29-1 and J usage is TRBJ2-2, with 13 positions matching TRBD2. Trimming cost V 8 bases and J 0 bases; bases outside gene matches: 9. This CDR3 has 17 amino acids. CDR1 is SQVTM and CDR2 is ANQGSEA in the germline V gene.

This clonotype was seen ten or more times. V usage is TRBV4-1 and J usage is TRBJ1-1, with 7 bases matching TRBD1. The CDR3 has 14 amino acids. J was trimmed by 6 bases and V by 3 bases; bases with no gene match: 7. Per germline, CDR1 MGHRA and CDR2 YSYEKL. In DNA, the CDR3 is TGCGCCAGCAGCCAGGGACAGTCGTTGGCTGAAGCTTTCTTT. It translates to CASSQGQSLAEAFF.